Given below is one TCR beta chain in context. Only a few counts were recorded for this clone. Its target antigen remains unknown. There are no base qualities to consult, and no much larger clone falls within one base. This sample is drawn from a study of shared clonotypes between healthy human individuals (dated by TCRdb to 2018 to 2021). A note on the overall study: The cohort included a few men and a couple of women between 18 and 49 years of age. To estimate repertoire size and how much clonotype sharing occurs between individuals, the study deeply sequenced the blood TCR repertoires of about 5 healthy adults. Between about 0.9 and 9 billion PBMCs per donor were obtained by leukapheresis. To increase sequencing depth and limit assay-specific biases, TCR repertoire library preparation and sequencing were carried out by different laboratories using diverse techniques. For each donor, three plates each were used for CD4 naive and CD4 memory, two plates were used for CD8 naive, and one plate was used for CD8 memory.

Using the deep immunoSEQ assay, TCR CDR3 regions were amplified from genomic DNA by multiplex PCR. Genomic DNA extracted from each cell subset was distributed evenly over all wells of several immunoSEQ 96-well plates, and each plate served as one replicate. For sorted subsets, each replicate PCR was loaded with around 220 ng genomic DNA, equivalent to 30,000 to 35,000 T cell genomes. Purified libraries were measured with a Qubit 3.0 fluorometer, size-checked on a Bioanalyzer 2100, and measured again with the KAPA Library Quantification kit. A separate single-read 150-cycle Illumina NextSeq 550 flow cell was used to sequence each immunoSEQ 96-well plate. Processing in the source paper ran as follows. Because the immunoSEQ output included only junctional sequences and no quality scores, the filtering could not be the same as the filtering used for full-length reads. Sequences were annotated with PyIR, a Python wrapper for IgBLAST v1.9, using IMGT germline references to assign V/J genes and CDR3. Reads were filtered out if the reads had weak V/J assignments (E-value above 1e-6), no CDR3, stop codons, out-of-frame junctions, or ambiguous translated residues. A V3J clonotype was defined by an identical inferred V gene, J gene, and CDR3 amino acid sequence. Percentage overlap between repertoires was calculated by dividing the number of shared unique clonotypes by the size of the smaller repertoire. RTK rarefaction, the Chao1 estimator, and Recon v2.1 estimates of unobserved clonotypes were used to assess repertoire richness. For all TCRbeta clonotypes obtained by the gDNA method from a few donors, generation probabilities were computed with OLGA. What TCRdb holds here is the immuneACCESS table cut down to in-frame rearrangements. Part of the clones is not present; checked against another copy, under half of the missing clones reflect an unresolved V gene, and the others are unexplained. Clone size and V and J calls were adopted from that table, with D and trimming inferred from the DNA. The sample table contains some 350,000 clones; only one count was recorded for around 72% of them. The ten largest account for around 10% of the sample.

What the authors observed across the whole study: Larger estimated clonotype richness was generally found for naive subsets than for memory subsets. When four donors were compared, the shared fraction of clonotypes was roughly 4.8% for naive CD4, roughly 3.3% for naive CD8, 2.3% for memory CD4, and less than 0.5% for memory CD8. Sampling was restricted to blood, and TCR repertoires in tissue are likely to differ from TCR repertoires in blood. Rarefaction of sorted-subset datasets indicated incomplete sequencing despite the large sequencing depth. Pairwise subsampling indicated that sequencing depth was expected to affect the degree of clonotype sharing among donors. Higher generation probabilities were observed for clonotypes shared by all four sorted-subset donors than for non-shared clonotypes. Because the study included only a small number of donors, the genetic and exposure-history diversity represented was limited.

CDR1 and CDR2, per the germline V gene, are MNHEY and SVGAGI. The CDR3 sequence holds 14 residues, the cysteine and phenylalanine included. The entry retains the CDR3 DNA only, 42 bases that are in frame from base 1. V drops 2 bases and J drops 5 bases, leaving 12 bases in between. Donors were healthy HIV-negative adults with no recently reported acute infections or vaccinations. Every donor was a Caucasian adult living in Nashville, Tennessee, USA. CD4+ T cells were enriched through magnetic negative selection, after which naive cells were positively selected on CD45RA and the remaining negative fraction served as the memory subset. After blood collection by leukapheresis, PBMCs were isolated using Ficoll-Histopaque density gradient centrifugation and then cryopreserved in the vapor phase of liquid nitrogen. Analytical flow cytometry was used to check the purity and quantity of every magnetically sorted T cell population. From each sorted fraction, genomic DNA was isolated and quantified by UV absorbance on a Nanodrop 2000c.

The TCR comes from a man aged 25 to 40 in good health. The sample comprised memory CD4+ T cells sorted from blood. In the paper's terms, the cell subset or site label means: CD45RA-negative fraction. Recombination connected TRBV6-5 to TRBJ1-2; no D gene is confidently identified. CDR3 loop: CASSYQEIGYGYTF. The DNA sequence reads TGTGCCAGCAGTTACCAGGAGATAGGGTATGGCTACACCTTC.